These 19 T cell receptor beta chains came from one sample sequenced in a study of blood T cell repertoires in COVID-19. Profiled with immunoSEQ multiplex PCR; TCRdb holds only in-frame clones, not every one. This sample has some 260,000 clones, with 70% to 90% found just once. The material sequenced was peripheral blood. The receptors stem from a man younger than 35 with active or convalescent COVID-19.

The genes are TRBV15 and TRBJ1-2, with unresolved D. This CDR3 contains 16 residues. The germline V gene encodes CDR1 LNHNV and CDR2 YYDKDF (reference sequence). V gave up 0 bases and J gave up 2 bases, with 13 bases separating them. CDR3 loop: CATSRDGVSGNYGYTF. The DNA for the CDR3 is TGTGCCACCAGCAGAGATGGGGTCTCGGGAAACTATGGCTACACCTTC. The full variable domain, with the rest looked up from reference TRBV15 and TRBJ1-2, is DAMVIQNPRYQVTQFGKPVTLSCSQTLNHNVMYWYQQKSSQAPKLLFHYYDKDFNNEADTPDNFQSRRPNTSFCFLDIRSPGLGDTAMYLCATSRDGVSGNYGYTFGSGTRLTVV.

The sample holds a few counts of this clone. The CDR3 spells CAWSLGGNQPQHF. DNA for the CDR3: TGTGCCTGGAGTTTAGGGGGTAATCAGCCCCAGCATTTT. The chain has TRBV30 and TRBJ1-5; possibly TRBD1 for D (6 bases). CDR3 size: 13 residues. V lost 2 bases, J lost 4 bases, and 9 bases lay in between. Germline V CDR1 and CDR2: GTSNPN, SVGIG (reference sequence). Drawing the rest from reference TRBV30 and TRBJ1-5, the complete variable domain is SQTIHQWPATLVQPVGSPLSLECTVEGTSNPNLYWYRQAAGRGLQLLFYSVGIGQISSEVPQNLSASRPQDRQFILSSKKLLLSDSGFYLCAWSLGGNQPQHFGDGTRLSIL.

This clone was seen a handful of times. This chain joins TRBV3-1 (or the pseudogene TRBV3-2) and TRBJ1-1; a possible D gene is TRBD1 (6 bases). This CDR3 is built from 14 residues. Germline V CDR1 and CDR2: LGHDT, YNNKEL (reference sequence). The V end lost 4 bases, the J end lost 0 bases, and 9 bases lay between the germline ends. The CDR3 DNA reads as TGTGCCAGCAGCCGACAGGACCTGAACACTGAAGCTTTCTTT. Its translation is CASSRQDLNTEAFF.

The chain recombines TRBV21-1 with TRBJ2-2; the D call in the table, TRBD2, was not verified against the DNA. TRBV21-1 is described as a pseudogene. The CDR3 is made up of 19 amino acids. The CDR3 is CASSKDSGGADADTGELFF. In DNA, the CDR3 is TGTGCCAGCAGCAAAGATTCCGGGGGGGCCGATGCGGACACCGGGGAGCTGTTTTTT.

J is TRBJ2-7 and V is TRBV27; D not resolved. The germline V gene has CDR1 MNHEY and CDR2 SMNVEV (reference sequence). V shed 3 bases and J shed 5 bases, with 11 bases lying between them. CDR3 length: 13 amino acids. The CDR3: CASSLPGSHEQYF. The CDR3 nucleotides read TGTGCCAGCAGTTTGCCCGGGTCCCACGAGCAGTACTTC.

This clone was seen repeatedly, ten times or more. The genes are TRBV7-9 and TRBJ1-3; D remains unclear. The CDR3 length is 17 residues. Germline CDR1 SEHNR, CDR2 FQNEAQ (reference sequence). The V end lost 3 bases, the J end lost 4 bases, and 19 bases lay between the germline ends. Here the CDR3 DNA reads TGTGCCAGCAGCTTCTATAGGACGGTTAGAGGGGGAAACACCATATATTTT. Translation gives CASSFYRTVRGGNTIYF.

Written as DNA, the CDR3 is TGCAGCGTTTTCGCTGGGGCCAACGTCCTGACTTTC. It yields the protein CSVFAGANVLTF. The chain has TRBV29-1 and TRBJ2-6; D not certain. The CDR3 contains 12 residues. CDR1 SQVTM and CDR2 ANQGSEA come from the germline V gene. Trimming cost V 5 bases and J 2 bases, with 4 bases left between them.

This chain uses TRBV11-3 with TRBJ2-1; D is perhaps TRBD1 (6 bases). This CDR3 comprises 16 residues. The V end was cut by 5 bases, the J end by 4 bases, with 18 bases between. Germline loops: CDR1 SGHNT, CDR2 YENEEA. This chain's CDR3 is CASSQKGRGAYNEQFF. DNA of the CDR3: TGTGCCAGCAGCCAAAAGGGCAGGGGAGCTTACAATGAGCAGTTCTTC.

The chain links TRBV7-2 to TRBJ1-3; D is unclear. From germline, CDR1 is SGHTA and CDR2 FQGNSA. V was trimmed by 5 bases and J by 4 bases, leaving 15 bases between them. This CDR3 comprises 15 residues. CDR3 nucleotides: TGTGCCAGCAGCCCGGAGCGGGTTTCCGGAAACACCATATATTTT. Translated, it gives CASSPERVSGNTIYF.

The chain couples TRBV2 to TRBJ2-7; 10 nucleotides line up with TRBD2. After removal of 3 bases from V and 4 bases from J, the junction contained 9 bases not matched to a gene. The CDR3 totals 16 residues. Germline assignment: CDR1 SNHLY and CDR2 FYNNEI. CDR3 amino acids: CASSDLSGGNLYEQYF. CDR3 nucleotide sequence: TGTGCCAGCAGTGATCTTAGCGGGGGGAACTTATACGAGCAGTACTTC.

V gene TRBV7-2 combines with J gene TRBJ2-3; 9 nucleotides agree with TRBD2. The CDR3 runs 19 residues. V trimming: 0 bases; J trimming: 0 bases; junction bases outside the gene matches: 10. Per germline, CDR1 SGHTA and CDR2 FQGNSA. The CDR3 reads CASSLAFLAGSGSTDTQYF. CDR3 bases: TGTGCCAGCAGCTTAGCCTTTCTAGCGGGATCAGGAAGCACAGATACGCAGTATTTT.

The chain carries TRBV11-1 and TRBJ2-7; the match to TRBD1 covers 7 bases. CDR1 is SGHAT, CDR2 FQDESV, per germline (reference sequence). The CDR3 is 12 residues long. Trimming took 4 bases from V and 4 from J; bases not matched to a gene: 1. The CDR3: CASSSTGYEQYF. The CDR3 DNA is TGTGCCAGCAGCTCGACAGGGTACGAGCAGTACTTC.

In its sample, this clone was seen once. The V gene is TRBV4-2, the J gene TRBJ2-1; no firm D call. This CDR3 is built from 13 residues. V lost 0 bases and J 6 bases, leaving 6 bases between the germline ends. Germline values: CDR1 LGHNA, CDR2 YNFKEQ. The CDR3: CASSQDLRNEQFF. The CDR3 bases are TGTGCCAGCAGCCAAGATCTTCGCAATGAGCAGTTCTTC.

A few counts support this clone. V is TRBV6-2 or TRBV6-3 and J is TRBJ2-5; D possibly corresponds to TRBD1 (5 bases). V dropped 2 bases and J dropped 2 bases, with 12 bases sitting between them. The germline gives CDR1 MNHEY, CDR2 SVGEGT. This CDR3 has 15 residues. The CDR3 DNA reads TGTGCCAGCAGTTACAGCCAGGGCGGACAAGAGACCCAGTACTTC. Protein sequence: CASSYSQGGQETQYF.

In its sample, this clone was seen once. The chain links TRBV9 to TRBJ2-1, with 7 nucleotides matching TRBD1. Germline CDR1 and CDR2: SGDLS and YYNGEE. This CDR3 spans 15 amino acids. Trimming cost V 3 bases and J 3 bases; bases outside gene matches: 6. CDR3 nucleotide sequence: TGTGCCAGCAGCGCCCGCTCAGGGGGCTACAATGAGCAGTTCTTC. It codes for CASSARSGGYNEQFF.

The V and J genes are TRBV7-8 and TRBJ2-7, with D perhaps matching TRBD2 (6 bases). V was clipped by 5 bases and J by 0 bases, with 17 bases between them. This CDR3 region has 16 residues. Germline lookup yields CDR1 SGHVS and CDR2 FQNEAQ. CDR3: CASSITLALDSYEQYF. DNA of the CDR3: TGTGCCAGCAGCATTACACTAGCATTGGACTCCTACGAGCAGTACTTC.

The J gene is TRBJ1-5, the V gene TRBV12-3 or TRBV12-4, with 7 positions matching TRBD1. The CDR3 has 12 residues. V was clipped by 9 bases and J by 2 bases; unmatched bases: 1. The CDR3 nucleotides read TGTGCCAGTGGACAGGGCAATCAGCCCCAGCATTTT. Translating it yields CASGQGNQPQHF.

The V call is TRBV5-6, the J call TRBJ1-1; tentatively, D is TRBD1 (5 bases). The CDR3 length is 13 residues. Looked up from germline, CDR1 is SGHDT and CDR2 is YYEEEE. Trimming took 0 bases from V and 6 from J, leaving 9 bases between them. CDR3 sequence: CASSLAGVAEAFF. CDR3 DNA sequence: TGTGCCAGCAGCTTGGCGGGGGTAGCTGAAGCTTTCTTT.

CDR3 region: CASSGGGGTYEQYF. The CDR3 DNA reads TGCGCCAGCAGTGGCGGGGGGGGAACCTACGAGCAGTACTTC. The chain has TRBV10-2 and TRBJ2-7, with 9 bases fitting TRBD2. The germline gives CDR1 WSHSY, CDR2 SAAADI. The CDR3 contains 14 residues. Trimming removed 4 bases from V and 2 bases from J; junction bases left unmatched: 3.